Sequencing of this T cell receptor beta chain was carried out in a study of early T cells in non-severe SARS-CoV-2 infection. On the study more broadly: Unsorted whole blood bulk RNA was sequenced, with unpaired chains. General study findings and limits: Anti-spike CD8 specificities were favored by VDJdb matching, whose results missed private and CD4 specificities.

Unique molecular identifier tags were affixed to discrete cDNA molecules. TCRdb passed the 5' RACE reads through MiXCR, listing each CDR3 protein once. The table includes about 54,000 distinct CDR3 sequences, about 7.1% detected once. Trimming took off 2 bases at V and 2 bases at J, with 11 bases between the two ends. The CDR3 has 15 amino acids. CDR1 is KGHDR, CDR2 SFDVKD, per germline. This clonotype appeared many times. Antigen: not known. V usage is TRBV24-1 and J usage is TRBJ1-1; the D gene is possibly TRBD1 (6 bases). The material sequenced was whole blood, taken at baseline. This TCR came from an adult who was a healthcare worker with PCR-confirmed SARS-CoV-2 infection or an uninfected control (not recorded which). The CDR3 coding sequence is TGTGCCACCAGTGATTCCCTACAGGGTAACACTGAAGCTTTCTTT. This sequence encodes CATSDSLQGNTEAFF.